This T cell receptor beta chain is drawn from a study of T cells after yellow fever vaccination. Study in general: The fractions with low cell numbers were processed using SMART-Seq v4 Ultra Low Input. Whole-study findings and limits: Most clones from primary vaccination were detected again post-booster (roughly 96% CD4, about 85% CD8).

V shed 10 bases, J shed 7 bases, and the junction held 5 bases outside the gene matches. Germline V gene sequence: CDR1 MNHNY, CDR2 SVGAGI (reference sequence). This CDR3 contains 12 residues. The sample holds a few counts of this clonotype. Its cognate antigen is unknown. TCRdb reanalysed the 5' RACE reads using MiXCR and keeps one entry per CDR3 protein. The sample lists 280,000 or so distinct CDR3 sequences; roughly 8.7% were seen once. The V gene is TRBV6-6, the J gene TRBJ1-5; the match to TRBD1 covers 9 bases. The sample consisted of CD4+ T cells sorted from PBMCs, taken 5 days after the yellow fever booster vaccination. The receptor was isolated from a young man who received the YFV17D yellow fever vaccine. The CDR3 nucleotides read TGTGCCACAAGGACAGGGGACCAGCCCCAGCATTTT. Protein product: CATRTGDQPQHF.